The clone carrying this T cell receptor (beta chain) was observed once. Its antigen remains unknown. These data belong to a study of vaccination effects on CD4 cells after COVID-19. Overall study: Post-vaccine specimens were collected at a median of 72 days following the second dose.

Culture proceeded for nine to ten days, and CD4+ T cells were then isolated. Two doses of either BNT162b2 or mRNA-1273 were given to each participant. IL-2 medium was substituted for half the medium on days 3 and 7. The assay was immunoSEQ multiplex PCR, and TCRdb's table has in-frame clones only and misses some. The table lists about 73,000 clones, roughly 75% of them singletons. This CDR3 has 15 residues. CDR1 SGHDT and CDR2 YYEEEE come from the germline V gene. Trimming cost V 1 base and J 6 bases, with 14 bases left between them. The sequencing used CD4+ T cells from PBMCs cultured without peptide, collected after COVID-19 vaccination. The rearrangement links TRBV5-6 to TRBJ1-3; D is possibly TRBD1 (5 bases). This TCR was recovered from a human donor who received a COVID-19 vaccine. The CDR3 loop reads CASSLWSGSSNTIYF. CDR3 DNA sequence: TGTGCCAGCAGCTTGTGGTCAGGGTCTTCAAACACCATATATTTT.